This T cell receptor (beta chain) is drawn from a study of blood T cell repertoires in COVID-19. V was cut by 2 bases and J by 7 bases, with 21 bases left in between. CDR1 and CDR2 from the germline V gene are GTSNPN and SVGIG (reference sequence). The CDR3 covers 15 residues. Ages ranged from about 18 to 89 years, with residence in around 24 US areas. Participants were placed into cohorts based on the clinical history they reported. Sequenced by immunoSEQ multiplex PCR; TCRdb stores in-frame clones only, minus some. The repertoire holds about 82,000 clones, around 89% seen once, with approximately 1% in the top ten.

The TCR sequence derives from a woman aged 45 to 65 with acute COVID-19. The V and J genes are TRBV30 and TRBJ2-7; D gene unclear. Sequencing input: PBMCs or T cells enriched from blood (not recorded which). The CDR3 bases are TGTGCCTGGAGTCCCAGTTTGCAGGTTAATGGGGAGCAGTACTTC. Its protein is CAWSPSLQVNGEQYF.